This T cell receptor (beta chain) was sequenced for a study of spatial heterogeneity in lung cancer. Study at large: Across the raw uncorrected reads, a unique TCR and UMI combination was observed, on average, more than ten times.

TCRdb fed the 5' RACE reads into MiXCR, producing one record per CDR3 protein. The data show about 45,000 distinct CDR3 sequences, roughly 15% seen once. The sample holds many counts of this clonotype. Time point here: sample taken at primary tumor resection. The study sequenced unsorted whole RNA from tumor, nontumor lung or frozen PBMC. CDR3 length: 15 residues. V was clipped by 4 bases and J by 7 bases; unmatched bases: 9. Looked up from germline, CDR1 is SEHNR and CDR2 is FQNEAQ (reference sequence). The specimen was PBMCs, collected at surgery. The origin of this receptor is a male donor with early-stage non-small cell lung cancer. The V and J genes are TRBV7-9 and TRBJ2-2; TRBD2 agrees at 7 bases. The CDR3 bases are TGTGCCAGCAGCTCCGGGCGGGAGTCTGGCGGGGAGCTGTTTTTT. This encodes CASSSGRESGGELFF.